A selection of T cell receptor beta chains follows, all from one sample in a study of blood T cell repertoires in COVID-19. Generated by immunoSEQ multiplex PCR, the TCRdb table keeps only in-frame clones and is missing some. The sample records about 110,000 clones, about 83% being singletons. The sequencing sample was made of peripheral blood. The receptors shown here come from a woman between 65 and 79 years old with acute or convalescent COVID-19. The CDR3 runs from the conserved cysteine through the conserved F or W. Each record gives: V gene, clone size, J gene, D gene, CDR3 length, CDR3 DNA, CDR3 protein. A D gene is named only where the DNA matches it firmly. The size entry is marked missing in some rows and otherwise reads once, few, many or a size class.

v_call: TRBV6-2/TRBV6-3
clone_size: .
j_call: TRBJ1-1
d_call: .
cdr3_length: 15
cdr3_nt: TGTGCCAGCAGTTACCCCGTCAGGGGGAACACTGAAGCTTTCTTT
cdr3_aa: CASSYPVRGNTEAFF

v_call: TRBV4-2
clone_size: .
j_call: TRBJ1-3
d_call: TRBD1
cdr3_length: 15
cdr3_nt: TGTGCCAGCAGCCAAGGGACAGGGGCCCAGTACACCATATATTTT
cdr3_aa: CASSQGTGAQYTIYF

v_call: TRBV28
clone_size: .
j_call: TRBJ1-2
d_call: .
cdr3_length: 13
cdr3_nt: TGTGCCAGCACCTATACCCCTAACTATGGCTACACCTTC
cdr3_aa: CASTYTPNYGYTF

v_call: TRBV27
clone_size: .
j_call: TRBJ2-6
d_call: .
cdr3_length: 15
cdr3_nt: TGTGCCAGCAGTTTAGTTCGCTCTGGGGCCAACGTCCTGACTTTC
cdr3_aa: CASSLVRSGANVLTF

v_call: TRBV25-1
clone_size: .
j_call: TRBJ2-2
d_call: TRBD1
cdr3_length: 15
cdr3_nt: TGTGCCAGCAGCCGACAGGGGAGGAACACCGGGGAGCTGTTTTTT
cdr3_aa: CASSRQGRNTGELFF

v_call: TRBV3-1/TRBV3-2
clone_size: few
j_call: TRBJ1-1
d_call: .
cdr3_length: 15
cdr3_nt: TGTGCCAGCAGTCCGGACAACCCCATGAACACTGAAGCTTTCTTT
cdr3_aa: CASSPDNPMNTEAFF

v_call: TRBV5-1
clone_size: .
j_call: TRBJ2-4
d_call: TRBD2
cdr3_length: 15
cdr3_nt: TGCGCCAGCAGCTTGTCGCTAGGACGGGGGGACATTCAGTACTTC
cdr3_aa: CASSLSLGRGDIQYF

v_call: TRBV5-6
clone_size: .
j_call: TRBJ1-5
d_call: .
cdr3_length: 15
cdr3_nt: TGTGCCAGCAGCTTGGCAGGTTATAGCAATCAGCCCCAGCATTTT
cdr3_aa: CASSLAGYSNQPQHF

v_call: TRBV5-1
clone_size: .
j_call: TRBJ1-6
d_call: .
cdr3_length: 17
cdr3_nt: TGCGCCAGCAGCTTGGCCTCCCGTACGAACTCAAATTCACCCCTCCACTTT
cdr3_aa: CASSLASRTNSNSPLHF

v_call: TRBV28
clone_size: .
j_call: TRBJ2-7
d_call: TRBD1
cdr3_length: 15
cdr3_nt: TGTGCCAGCAGGACAAGGGGGCAGGGGTCCTACGAGCAGTACTTC
cdr3_aa: CASRTRGQGSYEQYF

v_call: TRBV9
clone_size: .
j_call: TRBJ1-2
d_call: TRBD1
cdr3_length: 16
cdr3_nt: TGTGCCAGCAGCCAGCGCCGGGACAGGGGGGACGGGGGCTACACCTTC
cdr3_aa: CASSQRRDRGDGGYTF

v_call: TRBV10-3
clone_size: once
j_call: TRBJ2-7
d_call: TRBD2
cdr3_length: 19
cdr3_nt: TGTGCCATCGCTTTGGGGCAGGGGCTTCAGCGGGAGAGGTCCTACGAGCAGTACTTC
cdr3_aa: CAIALGQGLQRERSYEQYF

v_call: TRBV5-1
clone_size: .
j_call: TRBJ2-2
d_call: .
cdr3_length: 15
cdr3_nt: TGCGCCAGCAGCTTTGTGGGAGAAGCGACCGGGGAGCTGTTTTTT
cdr3_aa: CASSFVGEATGELFF

v_call: TRBV13
clone_size: .
j_call: TRBJ2-3
d_call: .
cdr3_length: 13
cdr3_nt: TGTGCCAGCAGCCCCATCCTCGGAGATACGCAGTATTTT
cdr3_aa: CASSPILGDTQYF

v_call: TRBV9
clone_size: .
j_call: TRBJ2-6
d_call: TRBD2
cdr3_length: 16
cdr3_nt: TGTGCCAGCACCGGGACTAGCGGCTCTGGGGCCAACGTCCTGACTTTC
cdr3_aa: CASTGTSGSGANVLTF

v_call: TRBV2
clone_size: .
j_call: TRBJ1-1
d_call: .
cdr3_length: 14
cdr3_nt: TGTGCCAGCTCACGCCAGGGCGGTTGGACTGAAGCTTTCTTT
cdr3_aa: CASSRQGGWTEAFF

v_call: TRBV4-1
clone_size: once
j_call: TRBJ2-7
d_call: .
cdr3_length: 17
cdr3_nt: TGCGCCAGCAGCCAAGAGTCAGGGGGCCTAGCGGGGTACGAGCAGTACTTC
cdr3_aa: CASSQESGGLAGYEQYF

v_call: TRBV3-1/TRBV3-2
clone_size: .
j_call: TRBJ2-3
d_call: TRBD1
cdr3_length: 18
cdr3_nt: TGTGCCAGCAGCCAAGATGAGCCAGGGGGCCGGTTAACAGATACGCAGTATTTT
cdr3_aa: CASSQDEPGGRLTDTQYF

v_call: TRBV3-1/TRBV3-2
clone_size: few
j_call: TRBJ2-3
d_call: TRBD2
cdr3_length: 18
cdr3_nt: TGTGCCAGCAGCTCTCGTCGGGCAAGCGGGAGGCCGTCAGATACGCAGTATTTT
cdr3_aa: CASSSRRASGRPSDTQYF

v_call: TRBV6-5
clone_size: .
j_call: TRBJ2-1
d_call: TRBD2
cdr3_length: 15
cdr3_nt: TGTGCCAGCAGCGTCCGACTAGCGGGAGTCCATGAGCAGTTCTTC
cdr3_aa: CASSVRLAGVHEQFF